This passage covers 27 T cell receptor beta chains from one sample sequenced in a study of blood T cell repertoires in COVID-19. Repertoires were generated with immunoSEQ multiplex PCR, while TCRdb's copy carries only in-frame clones and drops some. Of 200,000 to 250,000 clones in the sample, roughly 87% are singletons; the top ten hold about 3%. The material sequenced was peripheral blood. The receptors were gathered from a man between 18 and 29 years old with active or convalescent COVID-19.

This clone was seen once. The chain joins TRBV27 to TRBJ1-6; 7 positions agree with TRBD1. The germline V gene encodes CDR1 MNHEY and CDR2 SMNVEV (reference sequence). The CDR3 consists of 15 residues. J was trimmed by 6 bases and V by 4 bases; bases with no gene match: 6. CDR3 protein: CASSWNRGGNSPLHF. DNA for the CDR3: TGTGCCAGCAGTTGGAACAGGGGTGGTAATTCACCCCTCCACTTT.

This clone has a single count. This chain connects TRBV10-3 to TRBJ1-2, with 10 bases fitting TRBD1. After removal of 0 bases from V and 5 bases from J, the junction contained 9 bases not matched to a gene. The CDR3 loop spans 17 amino acids. Germline CDR1 is ENHRY and CDR2 is SYGVKD. CDR3 in DNA: TGTGCCATCAGTGAGTCGGAGACAGGGGGCCGGGGATATGGCTACACCTTC. This translates into CAISESETGGRGYGYTF.

V is TRBV24-1 and J is TRBJ2-3; perhaps TRBD2 as D (6 bases). V lost 5 bases and J lost 2, with 16 bases in between. The CDR3 spans 16 residues. Germline CDR1 reads KGHDR; CDR2 reads SFDVKD. The CDR3 DNA is TGTGCCACCAGTGCAGGCGGGGCGATTTACACAGATACGCAGTATTTT. Protein product: CATSAGGAIYTDTQYF.

This chain uses TRBV15 with TRBJ2-7; TRBD1 matches 11 bases. Looked up from germline, CDR1 is LNHNV and CDR2 is YYDKDF (reference sequence). The CDR3 is 17 amino acids. V gave up 1 base and J gave up 2 bases; unmatched junction bases: 7. CDR3 amino acids: CATSRATGQGVPYEQYF. For the CDR3, the DNA is TGTGCCACCAGCAGAGCCACGGGACAGGGGGTTCCCTACGAGCAGTACTTC.

The chain is built from TRBV4-3 and TRBJ1-1; 8 nucleotides match TRBD1. Germline V gives CDR1 LGHNA, CDR2 YSLEER. V gave up 3 bases and J gave up 6 bases; unmatched junction bases: 12. CDR3 length: 16 amino acids. CDR3 sequence (DNA): TGCGCCAGCAGCCAGCTCCTATCAGGGGGCGTCTCTGAAGCTTTCTTT. Its translation: CASSQLLSGGVSEAFF.

The V gene is TRBV5-1, the J gene TRBJ1-1, with D perhaps TRBD1 (5 bases). V dropped 1 base and J dropped 4 bases, with 17 bases sitting between them. Germline V lookup: CDR1 SGHRS, CDR2 YFSETQ. This CDR3 contains 16 residues. The CDR3 here is CASSLTGDARGTEAFF. As DNA, the CDR3 is TGCGCCAGCAGCTTGACAGGAGACGCTCGTGGCACTGAAGCTTTCTTT.

The chain uses TRBV19 and TRBJ1-4, with D hard to call. The V gene's germline CDR1 is LNHDA and CDR2 SQIVND (reference sequence). CDR3 length: 15 amino acids. Trimming shortened V by 3 bases and J by 8 bases, and 16 bases separated the two germline ends. The CDR3 spells CASSIFGRGGEKLFF. As DNA, the CDR3 is TGTGCCAGTAGTATTTTCGGTCGGGGAGGCGAAAAACTGTTTTTT.

The chain uses TRBV30 and TRBJ1-5; 7 positions agree with TRBD1. Per germline, CDR1 GTSNPN and CDR2 SVGIG (reference sequence). Trimming at V came to 2 bases and at J to 6 bases, leaving 7 bases not matched to a gene. CDR3 length: 14 residues. The CDR3 loop is CAWSLGQAVQPQHF. The CDR3 DNA reads TGTGCCTGGAGTCTCGGACAGGCCGTTCAGCCCCAGCATTTT.

V and J are TRBV28 and TRBJ2-5, with 8 positions matching TRBD2. In germline, CDR1 is MDHEN, CDR2 SYDVKM. J lost 5 bases, V lost 1 base, and 6 bases had no gene match. The CDR3 consists of 15 residues. CDR3 DNA: TGTGCCAGCAGTTTATATGGAGCGGGAGAGGAGACCCAGTACTTC. This translates into CASSLYGAGEETQYF.

V gene TRBV7-2 combines with J gene TRBJ1-6; 8 positions match TRBD1. The CDR3 length is 14 residues. Germline V lookup: CDR1 SGHTA, CDR2 FQGNSA. With V trimmed by 7 bases and J by 10 bases, 9 bases remained unmatched. CDR3 loop: CASNPGGSGSPLHF. CDR3 DNA: TGTGCCAGCAACCCAGGGGGCTCGGGATCACCCCTCCACTTT.

The chain recombines TRBV23-1 with TRBJ1-1; a weak D match, TRBD1 (5 bases). TRBV23-1 is flagged as an ORF with uncertain function. This CDR3 comprises 13 residues. Trimming removed 0 bases from V and 11 bases from J, with 13 bases in between. CDR3 nucleotide sequence: TGCGCCAGCAGTCAATCATTTGGGGGGGTGGCTTTCTTT. It encodes CASSQSFGGVAFF.

The gene calls are TRBV3-1 (or the pseudogene TRBV3-2) and TRBJ2-7; maybe TRBD1 (6 bases). CDR3 length equals 15 residues. V shed 6 bases and J shed 3 bases, with 18 bases lying between them. Germline V CDR1 and CDR2: LGHDT, YNNKEL (reference sequence). The CDR3 is CASRWYRQGSYEQYF. DNA for the CDR3: TGTGCCAGCAGGTGGTATCGGCAGGGGAGCTACGAGCAGTACTTC.

This chain uses TRBV28 with TRBJ2-7, with D tentatively TRBD2 (5 bases). The length of the CDR3 is 12 residues. The germline gives CDR1 MDHEN, CDR2 SYDVKM. Trimming left V 2 bases short and J 7 bases short, with 9 bases between. The CDR3 DNA reads as TGTGCCAGCAGTTTAGCTGGAGGTGAGCAGTACTTC. Amino acids: CASSLAGGEQYF. Supplemented by reference TRBV28 and TRBJ2-7, the full variable domain reads DVKVTQSSRYLVKRTGEKVFLECVQDMDHENMFWYRQDPGLGLRLIYFSYDVKMKEKGDIPEGYSVSREKKERFSLILESASTNQTSMYLCASSLAGGEQYFGPGTRLTVT.

V gene TRBV5-1 combines with J gene TRBJ2-7, with 8 bases that match TRBD1. The V gene end was trimmed by 0 bases and the J gene end by 6 bases; junction bases not matched to a gene: 14. The length of the CDR3 is 17 residues. Germline V gives CDR1 SGHRS, CDR2 YFSETQ. The CDR3 spells CASSLGTWGRGHSEQYF. CDR3 nucleotide sequence: TGCGCCAGCAGCTTGGGAACTTGGGGCAGGGGGCACAGCGAGCAGTACTTC.

This chain links TRBV19 with TRBJ1-4, with D uncertain. Germline CDR1 reads LNHDA; CDR2 reads SQIVND (reference sequence). The V end was cut by 6 bases, the J end by 9 bases, with 8 bases between. CDR3 size: 11 residues. This CDR3 reads CASRAEKKLFF. As DNA, the CDR3 is TGTGCCAGTAGGGCAGAAAAAAAACTGTTTTTT.

The chain has TRBV3-1 (or the pseudogene TRBV3-2) and TRBJ2-2; D might be TRBD1 (7 bases). The length of the CDR3 is 16 residues. V dropped 7 bases and J dropped 7 bases, with 22 bases sitting between them. Germline values: CDR1 LGHDT, CDR2 YNNKEL (reference sequence). CDR3 bases: TGTGCCAGCAAAGGGATGGGAAGGGGGCGGGACGGGGAGCTGTTTTTT. This codes for CASKGMGRGRDGELFF.

This chain uses TRBV6-2 or TRBV6-3 with TRBJ1-1; weak D call: TRBD1 (6 bases). V lost 4 bases and J lost 5, with 17 bases in between. CDR1 is MNHEY, CDR2 SVGEGT, per germline. The CDR3 is made up of 15 amino acids. The CDR3 DNA sequence: TGTGCCAGCAGTTTTGCCGGGACACTGAGGACTGAAGCTTTCTTT. It translates to CASSFAGTLRTEAFF.

J is TRBJ2-1 and V is TRBV3-1 (or the pseudogene TRBV3-2), with 13 bases identical to TRBD2. Germline V gene sequence: CDR1 LGHDT, CDR2 YNNKEL (reference sequence). Germline trimming cut 5 bases from V and 5 bases from J; bases unmatched to any gene: 12. CDR3 length equals 18 residues. CDR3 residues: CASSSRPTGTSGNNEQFF. DNA for the CDR3: TGTGCCAGCAGCTCACGCCCTACCGGGACTAGCGGGAACAATGAGCAGTTCTTC.

The rearrangement links TRBV30 to TRBJ1-1; 7 bases match TRBD1. In germline, CDR1 is GTSNPN, CDR2 SVGIG (reference sequence). The J segment lost 1 base and the V segment lost 4 bases, leaving 0 bases of the junction unmatched. There are 12 residues in the CDR3. DNA for the CDR3: TGTGCCTGGACAGGGGGGAACACTGAAGCTTTCTTT. This sequence encodes CAWTGGNTEAFF.

CDR3 region: CASSGHSNQPQHF. CDR3 nucleotide sequence: TGTGCCAGCAGCGGACACAGCAATCAGCCCCAGCATTTT. The chain links TRBV21-1 to TRBJ1-5; the D call TRBD1 from the table was never checked on the DNA. TRBV21-1 has pseudogene status. The CDR3 contains 13 residues.

The gene calls are TRBV28 and TRBJ2-7; D perhaps matches TRBD1 (6 bases). Trimming took 3 bases from V and 6 from J, leaving 18 bases between them. The CDR3 is made up of 15 amino acids. Germline CDR1 reads MDHEN; CDR2 reads SYDVKM. The CDR3 DNA is TGTGCCAGCAGTTTTATACGGGGCAGGGGATCCGAGCAGTACTTC. It specifies CASSFIRGRGSEQYF.

A few counts support this clone. The chain employs TRBV18 and TRBJ1-1, with a tentative D call TRBD1 (6 bases). Trimming took off 5 bases at V and 1 base at J, with 8 bases between the two ends. Per germline, CDR1 KGHSH and CDR2 LQKENI. The CDR3 runs 13 residues. CDR3 nucleotides: TGTGCCAGCTCAATGACAGGGAACACTGAAGCTTTCTTT. Its translation: CASSMTGNTEAFF. The variable domain in full, completed from reference TRBV18 and TRBJ1-1, reads NAGVMQNPRHLVRRRGQEARLRCSPMKGHSHVYWYRQLPEEGLKFMVYLQKENIIDESGMPKERFSAEFPKEGPSILRIQQVVRGDSAAYFCASSMTGNTEAFFGQGTRLTVV.

V and J are TRBV28 and TRBJ1-3; D is ambiguous. Trimming removed 3 bases at V and 0 bases at J, with 15 bases between. The CDR3 is 17 amino acids. Germline V gene lookup returns CDR1 MDHEN and CDR2 SYDVKM. CDR3 coding DNA: TGTGCCAGCAGTTTCCAAAGCTTGATAAGCTCTGGAAACACCATATATTTT. This translates into CASSFQSLISSGNTIYF.

The chain recombines TRBV28 with TRBJ2-7; D gene uncertain. The CDR3 length is 14 residues. Germline V lookup: CDR1 MDHEN, CDR2 SYDVKM. V lost 3 bases, J lost 0 bases, and 9 bases lay in between. The CDR3 reads CASSFSVPSYEQYF. CDR3 DNA sequence: TGTGCCAGCAGTTTCTCGGTCCCCTCCTACGAGCAGTACTTC.

V is TRBV28 and J is TRBJ2-3; 10 nucleotides align to TRBD2. Germline V gene lookup returns CDR1 MDHEN and CDR2 SYDVKM. V was clipped by 2 bases and J by 4 bases; unmatched bases: 3. The CDR3 loop spans 15 amino acids. In DNA, the CDR3 is TGTGCCAGCAGTTTAAGCGGGAGGGCCCCAGATACGCAGTATTTT. Its translation is CASSLSGRAPDTQYF. Drawing the rest from reference TRBV28 and TRBJ2-3, the complete variable domain is DVKVTQSSRYLVKRTGEKVFLECVQDMDHENMFWYRQDPGLGLRLIYFSYDVKMKEKGDIPEGYSVSREKKERFSLILESASTNQTSMYLCASSLSGRAPDTQYFGPGTRLTVL.

The rearrangement joins TRBV27 to TRBJ2-1; D gene unclear. Per the germline V gene, CDR1 is MNHEY and CDR2 is SMNVEV (reference sequence). V was cut by 6 bases and J by 5 bases, with 14 bases left in between. This CDR3 comprises 14 residues. The CDR3 DNA reads TGTGCCAGCAGGCCAAAGTACGGTAACAATGAGCAGTTCTTC. The encoded protein is CASRPKYGNNEQFF.

The chain combines TRBV3-1 (or the pseudogene TRBV3-2) with TRBJ1-1; D remains unclear. This CDR3 has 13 residues. Germline lookup yields CDR1 LGHDT and CDR2 YNNKEL (reference sequence). Trimming stripped 0 bases from V and 4 bases from J, with 6 bases between. CDR3 coding DNA: TGTGCCAGCAGCCAAGATCACGGCACTGAAGCTTTCTTT. Residues: CASSQDHGTEAFF.